Listed below are T cell receptor beta chains from one sample, sequenced in a study of radiotherapy plus CTLA-4 blockade in lung cancer. Clones were read by immunoSEQ multiplex PCR, and TCRdb kept only the in-frame ones, dropping some. The sample holds more than 55,000 clones, under 80% seen once. Material: peripheral blood, obtained from a patient treated with radiotherapy plus ipilimumab. The receptors stem from a human donor with non-small cell lung cancer who had a complete response to radiotherapy plus ipilimumab. Each CDR3 is given with its conserved first and last residue. The D gene is left open where the match is weak. Only part of the rows carry a size: once, few, many, or a class if the clone is expanded.

j_call: TRBJ1-2
clone_size: NA
d_call: TRBD1
v_call: TRBV18
cdr3_nt: TGTGCCAGCTCACCACTAGAAGGACAGGGTGGCTATGGCTACACCTTC
cdr3_aa: CASSPLEGQGGYGYTF

j_call: TRBJ2-3
clone_size: few
d_call: TRBD1
v_call: TRBV27
cdr3_nt: TGTGCCAGCCTACCCAGATACGGACAGGATGTGTCTAGGGGCACAGATACGCAGTATTTT
cdr3_aa: CASLPRYGQDVSRGTDTQYF

j_call: TRBJ1-3
clone_size: NA
d_call: NA
v_call: TRBV7-6
cdr3_nt: TGTGCCAGCAGCTTACTGGCGGGACGCCAAGCGGGAGGAAACACCATATATTTT
cdr3_aa: CASSLLAGRQAGGNTIYF

j_call: TRBJ2-2
clone_size: few
d_call: TRBD1
v_call: TRBV6-4
cdr3_nt: TGTGCCAGCAGTCGACAGGGGGCTGGCGGGGAGCTGTTTTTT
cdr3_aa: CASSRQGAGGELFF

j_call: TRBJ2-5
clone_size: NA
d_call: NA
v_call: TRBV4-3
cdr3_nt: TGCGCCAGCAGCCAAGATTTCGGGGGACGGGAGACCCAGTACTTC
cdr3_aa: CASSQDFGGRETQYF

j_call: TRBJ1-6
clone_size: NA
d_call: NA
v_call: TRBV5-1
cdr3_nt: TGCGCCAGCGGCGGCGGACAGCCCAATTCACCCCTCCACTTT
cdr3_aa: CASGGGQPNSPLHF

j_call: TRBJ2-3
clone_size: NA
d_call: NA
v_call: TRBV7-2
cdr3_nt: TGTGCCAGCAGCTTCTACGGCAGGGGTAGCACAGATACGCAGTATTTT
cdr3_aa: CASSFYGRGSTDTQYF

j_call: TRBJ2-7
clone_size: once
d_call: NA
v_call: TRBV18
cdr3_nt: TGTGCCAGCTCACCACCGGGCACAGGGAGTGAAGAGCAGTACTTC
cdr3_aa: CASSPPGTGSEEQYF

j_call: TRBJ1-5
clone_size: NA
d_call: TRBD1
v_call: TRBV19
cdr3_nt: TGTGCCAGCCAACCCCGGACAGGGTCAAATCAGCCCCAGCATTTT
cdr3_aa: CASQPRTGSNQPQHF

j_call: TRBJ2-2
clone_size: few
d_call: NA
v_call: TRBV10-1
cdr3_nt: TGCGCCAGCAGTGAGATCCTACCCGTCGGAGCGGTTAACACCGGGGAGCTGTTTTTT
cdr3_aa: CASSEILPVGAVNTGELFF

j_call: TRBJ1-6
clone_size: NA
d_call: NA
v_call: TRBV30
cdr3_nt: TGTGCCTGGAGTCCAGGGTGGAGATCACCCCTCCACTTT
cdr3_aa: CAWSPGWRSPLHF

j_call: TRBJ1-3
clone_size: NA
d_call: NA
v_call: TRBV30
cdr3_nt: TGTGCCTGGAGGATTCCGTTGGGGCAGTCAAACACCATATATTTT
cdr3_aa: CAWRIPLGQSNTIYF

j_call: TRBJ1-1
clone_size: NA
d_call: NA
v_call: TRBV9
cdr3_nt: TGTGCCAGCAGCATACTGGACAGCCCGAACACTGAAGCTTTCTTT
cdr3_aa: CASSILDSPNTEAFF

j_call: TRBJ2-1
clone_size: NA
d_call: TRBD1
v_call: TRBV7-7
cdr3_nt: TGTGCTAGCAGCCCCGGGGACAGGGCCTACAATGAGCAGTTCTTC
cdr3_aa: CASSPGDRAYNEQFF

j_call: TRBJ2-2
clone_size: NA
d_call: TRBD2
v_call: TRBV2
cdr3_nt: TGTGCCATTTCTACCGGGACTAGGAACACCGGGGAGCTGTTTTTT
cdr3_aa: CAISTGTRNTGELFF

j_call: TRBJ1-1
clone_size: NA
d_call: TRBD1
v_call: TRBV10-3
cdr3_nt: TGTGCCAGCGGGACAGAGGTTAACACTGAAGCTTTCTTT
cdr3_aa: CASGTEVNTEAFF

j_call: TRBJ2-2
clone_size: NA
d_call: NA
v_call: TRBV9
cdr3_nt: TGTGCCAGCAGCCCAGGGGGGACACGGGGAACCGGGGAGCTGTTTTTT
cdr3_aa: CASSPGGTRGTGELFF

j_call: TRBJ2-1
clone_size: NA
d_call: TRBD1
v_call: TRBV5-6
cdr3_nt: TGTGCCAGCAGCCCAGGACAGGGATCGTGGAATGAGCAGTTCTTC
cdr3_aa: CASSPGQGSWNEQFF

j_call: TRBJ2-5
clone_size: NA
d_call: TRBD1
v_call: TRBV2
cdr3_nt: TGTGCCAGCCTGACAGGGGATAGGGAAGAGACCCAGTACTTC
cdr3_aa: CASLTGDREETQYF

j_call: TRBJ1-2
clone_size: NA
d_call: TRBD1
v_call: TRBV5-4
cdr3_nt: TGTGCCAGCAGCTTTCCGACAGGGGGCTATGGCTACACCTTC
cdr3_aa: CASSFPTGGYGYTF

j_call: TRBJ1-1
clone_size: NA
d_call: NA
v_call: TRBV19
cdr3_nt: TGTGCCAGTAGTATCAGGGGCATTATATGGACTGAAGCTTTCTTT
cdr3_aa: CASSIRGIIWTEAFF

j_call: TRBJ1-2
clone_size: NA
d_call: NA
v_call: TRBV7-9
cdr3_nt: TGTGCCAGCAGCGAGGGGGTCTTCTATGGCTACACCTTC
cdr3_aa: CASSEGVFYGYTF

j_call: TRBJ2-5
clone_size: NA
d_call: NA
v_call: TRBV7-2
cdr3_nt: TGTGCCAGCAGCTTCGGGAAACAAGAGACCCAGTACTTC
cdr3_aa: CASSFGKQETQYF

j_call: TRBJ1-1
clone_size: NA
d_call: NA
v_call: TRBV11-2
cdr3_nt: TGTGCCAGCAAGGGGTTCACTGAAGCTTTCTTT
cdr3_aa: CASKGFTEAFF

j_call: TRBJ2-3
clone_size: medium-sized
d_call: NA
v_call: TRBV7-9
cdr3_nt: TGTGCCAGCAGCTTGGCTAGGCCCCCTACAGATACGCAGTATTTT
cdr3_aa: CASSLARPPTDTQYF

j_call: TRBJ2-1
clone_size: NA
d_call: TRBD2
v_call: TRBV5-4
cdr3_nt: TGTGCCAGCAGCCCAGGGACTAGCGGGGACAATGAGCAGTTCTTC
cdr3_aa: CASSPGTSGDNEQFF

j_call: TRBJ2-1
clone_size: once
d_call: TRBD2
v_call: TRBV2
cdr3_nt: TGTGCCAGCAGCCCCGGACTAGCGGGATACAATGAGCAGTTCTTC
cdr3_aa: CASSPGLAGYNEQFF

j_call: TRBJ2-5
clone_size: NA
d_call: TRBD2
v_call: TRBV11-2
cdr3_nt: TGTGCCAGCAGCTTGAGTGGCGGGAGAGGGGTTGAGACCCAGTACTTC
cdr3_aa: CASSLSGGRGVETQYF

j_call: TRBJ2-1
clone_size: NA
d_call: TRBD2
v_call: TRBV11-3
cdr3_nt: TGTGCCAGCAGTTGGACTAGCGGTGACAATGAGCAGTTCTTC
cdr3_aa: CASSWTSGDNEQFF

j_call: TRBJ1-2
clone_size: NA
d_call: NA
v_call: TRBV7-2
cdr3_nt: TGTGCCAGCAGCTGGCCAGGCCGTATGTTCTACACCTTC
cdr3_aa: CASSWPGRMFYTF

j_call: TRBJ2-7
clone_size: NA
d_call: TRBD2
v_call: TRBV4-1
cdr3_nt: TGCGCCAGCAGCCAAGATCGGGGGGGGTACGAGCAGTACTTC
cdr3_aa: CASSQDRGGYEQYF

j_call: TRBJ1-5
clone_size: once
d_call: NA
v_call: TRBV19
cdr3_nt: TGTGCCAGTACCACGGGACTCCTGGGCAATCAGCCCCAGCATTTT
cdr3_aa: CASTTGLLGNQPQHF

j_call: TRBJ1-3
clone_size: NA
d_call: NA
v_call: TRBV4-3
cdr3_nt: TGCGCCAGCAGCCAAGAATACAGGGTCTCTGGAAACACCATATATTTT
cdr3_aa: CASSQEYRVSGNTIYF

j_call: TRBJ2-1
clone_size: NA
d_call: TRBD2
v_call: TRBV4-1
cdr3_nt: TGCGCCAGCAGCGCCCGGGGGAGCGGGAGTGTATTAGGCGATGAGCAGTTCTTC
cdr3_aa: CASSARGSGSVLGDEQFF

j_call: TRBJ1-6
clone_size: NA
d_call: TRBD1
v_call: TRBV27
cdr3_nt: TGTGCCAGCAGTCCCTGGGACAGGGGGAATTCACCCCTCCACTTT
cdr3_aa: CASSPWDRGNSPLHF

j_call: TRBJ2-7
clone_size: NA
d_call: NA
v_call: TRBV4-1
cdr3_nt: TGCGCCAGCAGCCAAGATCACTTCGAGCAGTACTTC
cdr3_aa: CASSQDHFEQYF